These 22 T cell receptor beta chains share one sample of origin, sequenced in a study of cytomegalovirus exposure and HLA in healthy donors. With 60 Vbeta and 13 Jbeta primers, the PCR was carried out. Assay used: immunoSEQ multiplex PCR; TCRdb lists only in-frame clones, some missing. In the table there are 110,000 to 150,000 clones, 65% to 85% of which are singletons. Sequences were obtained from PBMCs. The receptor set was obtained from a man in his late teens or twenties in good health and CMV-seronegative.

This chain connects TRBV9 to TRBJ2-2, with 14 bases that match TRBD2. V was clipped by 4 bases and J by 7 bases; unmatched bases: 6. CDR1 and CDR2 (germline): SGDLS, YYNGEE. The CDR3 loop spans 16 amino acids. The CDR3 region is CASSLTSGGAGGELFF. CDR3 DNA: TGTGCCAGCAGCTTGACTAGCGGGGGGGCCGGCGGGGAGCTGTTTTTT.

The chain joins TRBV5-8 to TRBJ2-5; 9 bases are shared with TRBD1. The V gene end was trimmed by 0 bases and the J gene end by 5 bases; junction bases not matched to a gene: 14. Per germline, CDR1 SGHTS and CDR2 YDEGEE. This CDR3 spans 18 amino acids. The CDR3 is CASSLEWDREWPGETQYF. The CDR3, as DNA: TGTGCCAGCAGCTTGGAGTGGGACAGGGAATGGCCAGGGGAGACCCAGTACTTC.

The V and J genes are TRBV5-1 and TRBJ1-1, with a weak D call TRBD1 (6 bases). Germline V CDR1 and CDR2: SGHRS, YFSETQ. The CDR3 is 14 residues long. V lost 6 bases and J lost 8, with 20 bases in between. The CDR3 sequence is CASNRGGSALEAFF. The DNA for the CDR3 is TGCGCCAGCAATCGGGGGGGCTCCGCGCTGGAAGCTTTCTTT.

Here the CDR3 DNA reads TGCGCCAGCAGCTTGGACTCGGGGGGGATCAACACTGAAGCTTTCTTT. Residues: CASSLDSGGINTEAFF. The chain has TRBV5-1 and TRBJ1-1, with D possibly being TRBD1 (5 bases). CDR1 is SGHRS, CDR2 YFSETQ, per germline. CDR3 length: 16 residues. V was trimmed by 0 bases and J by 2 bases, leaving 14 bases between them.

The chain recombines TRBV7-2 with TRBJ2-2; D not resolved. Looked up from germline, CDR1 is SGHTA and CDR2 is FQGNSA. V was shortened by 1 base and J by 0 bases, with 6 bases between the two germline ends. This CDR3 comprises 15 residues. CDR3 protein: CASSLGHSNTGELFF. CDR3 bases: TGTGCCAGCAGCTTAGGACACTCGAACACCGGGGAGCTGTTTTTT.

This sequence joins TRBV2 and TRBJ2-7, with TRBD2 matching over 7 bases. V dropped 4 bases and J dropped 3; count of bases not matched to a gene: 3. Germline V CDR1 and CDR2: SNHLY, FYNNEI. The length of the CDR3 is 13 residues. The CDR3 here is CASSGGGGYEQYF. The CDR3 nucleotides read TGTGCCAGCAGTGGTGGGGGGGGCTACGAGCAGTACTTC.

J is TRBJ1-2 and V is TRBV2, with no clear D. Looked up from germline, CDR1 is SNHLY and CDR2 is FYNNEI. The CDR3 sequence is 11 residues long. V lost 5 bases, J lost 3 bases, and 4 bases lay in between. The CDR3 DNA sequence: TGTGCCAGCAGTTCCTACTATGGCTACACCTTC. Translating it yields CASSSYYGYTF.

The chain is built from TRBV6-5 and TRBJ2-2; possible D gene TRBD2, 5 bases. This CDR3 is 14 amino acids long. From germline, CDR1 is MNHEY and CDR2 SVGAGI. Between the trimmed V and J ends, which lost 4 bases and 3 bases, there was a span of 9 bases. In nucleotides, the CDR3 is TGTGCCAGCAGTTCAAGGCGGGACACCGGGGAGCTGTTTTTT. This sequence encodes CASSSRRDTGELFF.

The chain couples TRBV9 to TRBJ2-1; TRBD1 matches at 7 bases. Germline CDR1 is SGDLS and CDR2 is YYNGEE. There are 14 residues in the CDR3. J was trimmed by 6 bases and V by 3 bases; bases with no gene match: 6. CDR3 sequence (DNA): TGTGCCAGCAGCGCTTACAGGGGCGGCAATGAGCAGTTCTTC. This translates into CASSAYRGGNEQFF.

The chain carries TRBV29-1 and TRBJ1-2, with TRBD1 identical over 10 bases. Germline CDR1 reads SQVTM; CDR2 reads ANQGSEA. CDR3 length equals 13 residues. Trimming took 7 bases from V and 7 from J; bases not matched to a gene: 9. CDR3 nucleotides: TGCAGCGCCAGGACAGGGGGTTCCAGTGGCTACACCTTC. It encodes CSARTGGSSGYTF. The full variable domain, with the rest looked up from reference TRBV29-1 and TRBJ1-2, is SAVISQKPSRDICQRGTSLTIQCQVDSQVTMMFWYRQQPGQSLTLIATANQGSEATYESGFVIDKFPISRPNLTFSTLTVSNMSPEDSSIYLCSARTGGSSGYTFGSGTRLTVV.

The DNA for the CDR3 is TGTGCCAGCAGCGAGAGCAGGGAAAACTATGGCTACACCTTC. Its translation is CASSESRENYGYTF. The chain recombines TRBV5-6 with TRBJ1-2; maybe TRBD1 (5 bases). The CDR3 has 14 residues. V lost 4 bases and J 2 bases, leaving 12 bases between the germline ends. Looked up from germline, CDR1 is SGHDT and CDR2 is YYEEEE.

The chain uses TRBV5-1 and TRBJ1-2; TRBD1 might be the D (6 bases). Deletions cut 4 bases from V and 6 bases from J, with 19 bases between. Germline V CDR1 and CDR2: SGHRS, YFSETQ. The CDR3 loop spans 15 amino acids. DNA of the CDR3: TGCGCCAGCAGCGCACCTGACGCAGGGGACAATGGCTACACCTTC. Translation: CASSAPDAGDNGYTF.

The chain employs TRBV27 and TRBJ1-2; TRBD1 aligns across 7 bases. Germline V gives CDR1 MNHEY, CDR2 SMNVEV (reference sequence). The CDR3 length is 15 residues. V was clipped by 9 bases and J by 1 base; unmatched bases: 11. CDR3 coding DNA: TGTGCCAGTAGGTGGGGACAGTCGAATAACTATGGCTACACCTTC. Protein: CASRWGQSNNYGYTF.

In this sample, this clone turned up once. The rearrangement joins TRBV7-2 to TRBJ1-5; TRBD1 agrees at 11 bases. The CDR3 is 16 residues long. Germline V lookup: CDR1 SGHTA, CDR2 FQGNSA. The V segment lost 5 bases and the J segment 6 bases; nucleotides outside the gene matches: 9. CDR3 nucleotides: TGTGCCAGCAGCCCGGACAGGGGGCGCGGTGGTCAGCCCCAGCATTTT. Its translation: CASSPDRGRGGQPQHF.

The chain employs TRBV7-2 and TRBJ1-1; TRBD1 might be the D (5 bases). Germline CDR1 and CDR2: SGHTA and FQGNSA. This CDR3 comprises 18 residues. Trimming cost V 4 bases and J 0 bases, with 21 bases left between them. CDR3 in amino acids: CASSSGGGRLHMNTEAFF. The CDR3 nucleotides are TGTGCCAGCAGCTCCGGGGGGGGGAGGCTTCACATGAACACTGAAGCTTTCTTT.

V and J are TRBV15 and TRBJ1-4, with D perhaps matching TRBD1 (6 bases). Trimming stripped 1 base from V and 10 bases from J, with 10 bases between. The CDR3 has 13 amino acids. Looked up from germline, CDR1 is LNHNV and CDR2 is YYDKDF (reference sequence). Here the CDR3 DNA reads TGTGCCACCAGCAGAGGGGTCAGGGGAAAACTGTTTTTT. Protein: CATSRGVRGKLFF.

This rearrangement joins TRBV5-6 to TRBJ1-2; 10 positions match TRBD1. The V gene's germline CDR1 is SGHDT and CDR2 YYEEEE. The CDR3 is made up of 12 amino acids. The V segment lost 5 bases and the J segment 7 bases; nucleotides outside the gene matches: 2. CDR3 nucleotide sequence: TGTGCCAGCAGTGGACAGGGGGTTGGCTACACCTTC. Protein: CASSGQGVGYTF.

The chain combines TRBV27 with TRBJ1-5, with D maybe TRBD1 (5 bases). The CDR3 sequence is 13 residues long. Germline assignment: CDR1 MNHEY and CDR2 SMNVEV (reference sequence). With 3 bases removed from V and 5 bases from J, the gap between germline ends came to 8 bases. The CDR3 is CASSFDSDQPQHF. CDR3 bases: TGTGCCAGCAGTTTCGACAGCGATCAGCCCCAGCATTTT.

This clone occurred a few times. This chain connects TRBV7-3 to TRBJ1-2; TRBD1 aligns across 7 bases. The junction had 6 bases not matched to a gene; V was cut back by 4 bases and J by 7 bases. The CDR3 is 13 amino acids. The V gene's germline CDR1 is SGHTA and CDR2 FQGTGA. The CDR3 protein is CASSSTGVGGYTF. CDR3 DNA sequence: TGTGCCAGCAGCTCCACAGGGGTTGGTGGCTACACCTTC.

This clone was observed a single time. Since the CDR3 does not end with the conserved phenylalanine or tryptophan, this likely comes from a read error. The V call is TRBV5-1, the J call TRBJ2-3; D perhaps matches TRBD1 (5 bases). Trimming left V 2 bases short and J 0 bases short, with 13 bases between. This CDR3 comprises 16 residues. The germline gives CDR1 SGHRS, CDR2 YFSETQ. The CDR3 DNA reads as TGCGCCAGCAGCTTTATGACAGATCCGAGCACAGATACGCAGTATCTT. It specifies CASSFMTDPSTDTQYL.

This clone came up a few times. The V and J genes are TRBV6-5 and TRBJ1-1, with a possible D match to TRBD1 (5 bases). Trimming pared 7 bases from V and 0 bases from J, leaving 12 bases between. The CDR3 contains 14 residues. The V gene's germline CDR1 is MNHEY and CDR2 SVGAGI. The CDR3 coding sequence is TGTGCCAGCACCCTGACAGCTTTGAACACTGAAGCTTTCTTT. Its translation is CASTLTALNTEAFF.

V usage is TRBV5-6 and J usage is TRBJ1-3; weak D call: TRBD1 (5 bases). CDR1 is SGHDT and CDR2 is YYEEEE in the germline V gene. V lost 0 bases and J lost 4, with 11 bases in between. The CDR3 loop spans 15 amino acids. The CDR3 region has the DNA TGTGCCAGCAGCTTGGACGGGGGTTCCGGAAACACCATATATTTT. It translates to CASSLDGGSGNTIYF. The whole variable domain, remainder taken from reference TRBV5-6 and TRBJ1-3, is DAGVTQSPTHLIKTRGQQVTLRCSPKSGHDTVSWYQQALGQGPQFIFQYYEEEERQRGNFPDRFSGHQFPNYSSELNVNALLLGDSALYLCASSLDGGSGNTIYFGEGSWLTVV.